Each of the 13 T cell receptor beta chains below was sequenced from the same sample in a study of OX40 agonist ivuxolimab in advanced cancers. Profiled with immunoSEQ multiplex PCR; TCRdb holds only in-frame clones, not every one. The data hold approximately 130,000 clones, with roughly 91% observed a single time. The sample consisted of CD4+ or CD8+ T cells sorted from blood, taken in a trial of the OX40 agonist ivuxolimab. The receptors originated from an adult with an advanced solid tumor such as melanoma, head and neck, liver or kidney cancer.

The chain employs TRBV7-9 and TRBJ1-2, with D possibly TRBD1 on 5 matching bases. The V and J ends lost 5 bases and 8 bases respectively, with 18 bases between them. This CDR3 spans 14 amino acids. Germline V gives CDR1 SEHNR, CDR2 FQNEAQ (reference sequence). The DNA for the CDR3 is TGTGCCAGCAGCGATCCGACAGAAGGTACCGGCTACACCTTC. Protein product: CASSDPTEGTGYTF.

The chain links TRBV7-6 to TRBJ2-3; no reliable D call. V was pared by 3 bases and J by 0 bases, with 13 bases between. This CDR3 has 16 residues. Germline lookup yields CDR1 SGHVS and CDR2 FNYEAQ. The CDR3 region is CASSFLAGPSTDTQYF. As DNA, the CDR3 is TGTGCCAGCAGCTTTTTGGCTGGACCTAGCACAGATACGCAGTATTTT.

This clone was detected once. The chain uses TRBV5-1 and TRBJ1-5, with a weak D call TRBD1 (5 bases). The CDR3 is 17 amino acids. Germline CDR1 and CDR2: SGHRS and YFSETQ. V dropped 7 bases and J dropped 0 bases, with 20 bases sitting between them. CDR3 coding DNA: TGCGCCAGCCCCGGTTCCAGGGTGGGATATAGCAATCAGCCCCAGCATTTT. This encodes CASPGSRVGYSNQPQHF.

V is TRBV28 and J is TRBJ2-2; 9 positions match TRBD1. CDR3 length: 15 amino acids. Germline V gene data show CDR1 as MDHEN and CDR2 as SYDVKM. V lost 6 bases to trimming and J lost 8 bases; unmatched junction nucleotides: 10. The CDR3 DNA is TGTGCCAGCAGGTTGGGACAGGGAGAAACGGGGGAGCTGTTTTTT. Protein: CASRLGQGETGELFF.

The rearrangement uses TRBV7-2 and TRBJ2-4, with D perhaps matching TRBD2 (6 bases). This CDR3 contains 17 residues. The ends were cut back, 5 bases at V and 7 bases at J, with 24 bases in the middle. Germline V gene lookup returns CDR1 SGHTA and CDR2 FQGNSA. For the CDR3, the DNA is TGTGCCAGCAGCCCTCAAACGTCGCGGGGCCTGGGGAACATTCAGTACTTC. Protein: CASSPQTSRGLGNIQYF.

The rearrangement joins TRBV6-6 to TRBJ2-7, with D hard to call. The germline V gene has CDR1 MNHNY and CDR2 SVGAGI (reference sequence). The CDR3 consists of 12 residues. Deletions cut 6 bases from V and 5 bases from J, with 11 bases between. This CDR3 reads CASSHRTHEQYF. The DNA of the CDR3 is TGTGCCAGCAGCCACCGCACTCACGAGCAGTACTTC.

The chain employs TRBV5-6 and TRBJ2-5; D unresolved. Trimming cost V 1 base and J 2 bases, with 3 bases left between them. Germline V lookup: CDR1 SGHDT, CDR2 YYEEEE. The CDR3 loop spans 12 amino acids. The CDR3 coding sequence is TGTGCCAGCAGCTTGCGACAAGAGACCCAGTACTTC. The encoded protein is CASSLRQETQYF.

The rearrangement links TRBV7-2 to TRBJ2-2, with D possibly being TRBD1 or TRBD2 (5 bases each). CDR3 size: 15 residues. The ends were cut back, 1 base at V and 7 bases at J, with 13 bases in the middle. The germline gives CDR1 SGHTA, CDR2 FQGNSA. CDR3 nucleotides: TGTGCCAGCAGCTTAGTTGCCAGGGCGGGCGGGGAGCTGTTTTTT. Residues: CASSLVARAGGELFF.

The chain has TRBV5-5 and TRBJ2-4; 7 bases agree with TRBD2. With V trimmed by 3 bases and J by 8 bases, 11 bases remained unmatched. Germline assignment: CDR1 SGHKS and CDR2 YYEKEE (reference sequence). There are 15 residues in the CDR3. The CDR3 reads CASSWSGIKTDIQYF. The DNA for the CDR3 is TGTGCCAGCAGCTGGAGCGGGATCAAAACGGACATTCAGTACTTC.

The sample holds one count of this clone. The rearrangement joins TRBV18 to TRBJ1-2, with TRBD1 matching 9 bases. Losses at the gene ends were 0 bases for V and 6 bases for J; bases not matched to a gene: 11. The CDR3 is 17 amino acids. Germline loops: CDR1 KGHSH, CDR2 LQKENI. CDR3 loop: CASSPPGIGQGKNGYTF. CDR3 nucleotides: TGTGCCAGCTCACCACCGGGAATAGGACAGGGGAAGAATGGCTACACCTTC.

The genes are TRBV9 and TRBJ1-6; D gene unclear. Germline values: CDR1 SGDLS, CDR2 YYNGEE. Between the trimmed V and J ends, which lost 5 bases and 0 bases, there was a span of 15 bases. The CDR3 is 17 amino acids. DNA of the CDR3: TGTGCCAGCAGGGTCCCCGATGAGAGCTCCTATAATTCACCCCTCCACTTT. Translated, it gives CASRVPDESSYNSPLHF.

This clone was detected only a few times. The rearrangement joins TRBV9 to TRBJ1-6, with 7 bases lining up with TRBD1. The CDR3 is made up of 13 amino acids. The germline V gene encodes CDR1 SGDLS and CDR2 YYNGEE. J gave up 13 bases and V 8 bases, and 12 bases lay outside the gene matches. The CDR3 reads CASNSGQLSPLHF. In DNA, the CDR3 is TGTGCCAGTAACTCGGGACAGCTCTCGCCCCTCCACTTT.

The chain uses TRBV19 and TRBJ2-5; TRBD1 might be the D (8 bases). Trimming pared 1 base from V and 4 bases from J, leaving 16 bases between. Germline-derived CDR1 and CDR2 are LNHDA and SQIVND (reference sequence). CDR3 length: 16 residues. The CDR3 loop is CASSIVGGTGLETQYF. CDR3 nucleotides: TGTGCCAGTAGTATAGTGGGAGGGACAGGTTTAGAGACCCAGTACTTC.